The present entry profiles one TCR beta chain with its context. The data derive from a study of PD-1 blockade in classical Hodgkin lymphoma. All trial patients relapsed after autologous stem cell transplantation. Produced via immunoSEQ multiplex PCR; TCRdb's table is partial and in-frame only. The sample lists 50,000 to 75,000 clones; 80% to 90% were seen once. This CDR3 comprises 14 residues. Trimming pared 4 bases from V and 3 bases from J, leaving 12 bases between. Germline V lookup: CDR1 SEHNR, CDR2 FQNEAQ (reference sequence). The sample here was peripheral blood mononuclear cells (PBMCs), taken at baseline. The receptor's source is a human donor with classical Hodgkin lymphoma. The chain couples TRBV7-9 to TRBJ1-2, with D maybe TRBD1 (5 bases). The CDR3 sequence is CASSSDKRHYGYTF. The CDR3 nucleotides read TGTGCCAGCAGCTCGGACAAGAGGCACTATGGCTACACCTTC.